The clone carrying this T cell receptor beta chain was counted ten times or more. TCRdb processed the 5' RACE reads anew with MiXCR; each CDR3 protein has one entry. This sample has roughly 100,000 distinct CDR3 sequences, with roughly 8.7% found just once. This entry belongs to a study of CD8 T cells in ankylosing spondylitis. The source is a male donor with ankylosing spondylitis or in good health (not recorded which). The sequencing input was blood, either unsorted or a sorted T cell fraction (not recorded which).

The CDR3 coding sequence is TGTGCCAGCAGGAGGGGGCAGGGCAATCAGCCCCAGCATTTT. Translated: CASRRGQGNQPQHF. V is TRBV12-3 or TRBV12-4 and J is TRBJ1-5; TRBD1 matches 7 bases. The V segment lost 6 bases and the J segment 2 bases; nucleotides outside the gene matches: 4. The length of the CDR3 is 14 residues.